This record looks at one T cell receptor (beta chain) sequence and its context. This clone has more than one count but fewer than ten. The target of this receptor is not known. No base-level quality is on record; no much larger clone is a single base apart. The data originate from a study of beta chain features in type 1 diabetes (dated by TCRdb to 2017 to 2018). In the study overall: Mean age, gender distribution, total cell number and subset yield were not different between patients and healthy donors. A total of roughly 99,000,000 sorted cells were examined across all samples, and the number of cells per subset was strongly correlated with RNA yield. In the study, recently diagnosed type 1 diabetes patients and matched healthy donors were compared on the TCRB repertoires of their sorted circulating CD4+ T cell subsets. Regulatory and stem cell-like memory subsets were obtained from only 8 patients and about 8 healthy donors, while naive and central memory subsets were obtained from all 28 donors. Study-wide conclusions, independent of this receptor: Sequencing cDNA rather than genomic DNA could over-represent highly expressing activated cells, although activation and CD3 levels did not differ between groups. At VDJ recombination sites, patients with type 1 diabetes made fewer insertions and deleted more nucleotides, a pattern implying thymic rearrangement abnormalities. A moderate but significant shortening of TCRB CDR3 length was observed in type 1 diabetes patients in all four CD4+ subsets. The naive, central memory and regulatory TCRB repertoires appeared to resemble one another more closely among patients than among healthy donors. Shorter templates might have been favored by PCR, but patient and control samples were amplified and corrected together, so both groups would have been affected equally by any skew. Because the HLA sub-analyses included only small numbers of individuals, any influence of HLA type on TCRB rearrangement was left unresolved.

The entire amount of isolated RNA was reverse transcribed using the High Capacity cDNA Reverse Transcription Kit, so the sequenced TCRB transcripts were expressed ones. Deep immunoSEQ sequencing was applied to naive, central memory and regulatory T cell samples, giving an average of roughly 3.5 million total reads per sample. Sorted cells were lysed in RLT buffer, and RNA was extracted using DNase-treated RNeasy Micro or Mini kits according to cell number. Each cell subset was processed separately to prevent cross-contamination, with patient and healthy donor samples processed together. TCRB sequences were amplified from cDNA with the immunoSEQ multiplex PCR, producing 87-bp fragments spanning the CDR3 region. Sequencing of the amplicons was performed on the Illumina HiSeq platform. The study's own analysis went as follows. PCR bias was corrected computationally using synthetic template baselines, and reads within Hamming distance 2 were collapsed, with unmergeable singletons discarded. Reads were aligned against IMGT so that V, D and J genes, CDR3 length and insertions or deletions at six rearrangement sites could be assigned. Within each subset, clonotype counts were normalized to sorted cell number, after which true diversity and Gini coefficients were computed with the tcR R package. The overlap coefficient, calculated on TCRB nucleotide sequences, was used to measure repertoire sharing. TCRdb re-hosts the immuneACCESS table, in-frame sequences only. Its copies lack some clones; in the studies checked, an unresolved V gene accounts for under half of them, and the cause for the rest is not known. V, J and clone size are taken as reported in that table, and D and trimming were inferred from the DNA itself. This sample lists hundreds of thousands of clones; less than 9.5% were detected once. 0.44% of the sample belongs to the ten largest clones.

V ends up 4 bases short and J 8 bases short, with an unmatched junction base count of 10. CDR1 and CDR2 were assigned from the germline V gene as MDHEN and SYDVKM. The CDR3 measures 15 amino acids from cysteine to phenylalanine. Of all the DNA, just the CDR3 is kept, 45 bases in frame from base 1. From each donor, a single peripheral blood sample of around 120 mL on average was drawn into heparinised tubes. A BD FACSAria II was used to sort naive, central memory, regulatory and stem cell-like memory CD4+ T cells with a panel that included CD45RO, CCR7, CD25, CD127, CD95 and CD27. Every sorted population had a purity above 98%. PBMCs were isolated right away by Lymphoprep density gradient centrifugation and were stained directly, without culture. So that batch effects would be minimized, each experiment stained and sorted samples in pairs, pairing one healthy donor with one patient.

Sequenced input: central memory CD4+ T cells from blood. The receptor was derived from a woman between 18 and 29 years old in good health. The chain was built from TRBV28 and TRBJ1-4; 7 bases in the middle match TRBD1. CDR3 protein: CASSSTGPEKEKLFF. The nucleotide sequence is given as TGTGCCAGCAGTTCGACAGGGCCGGAGAAGGAAAAACTGTTTTTT.